Reported below is one T cell receptor beta chain. Its specificity is not known. The data belong to a study of T cell repertoires in cytomegalovirus infection. Turning to the study itself: Alongside well-studied HLA-B-restricted CMV epitopes, recently identified HLA-C-restricted CMV epitopes were also used. Public TCR beta signatures indicated both CMV infection and matching HLA type.

The CDR3 extends over 15 amino acids. V was cut by 4 bases and J by 0 bases, with 11 bases left in between. CDR1 and CDR2 (germline): SGDLS, YYNGEE. Findings and caveats of the study: Frequencies of public TCR beta families were cumulated, and this identified carriers of CMV plus the relevant HLA. Clonotypes of TCR beta that were HLA-C-restricted and CMV-specific dominated the ex vivo response.

TCRdb called the reads again in MiXCR, with one record for every CDR3 protein. The sample contains about 890,000 distinct CDR3 sequences, approximately 31% of which appear only once. This chain uses TRBV9 with TRBJ1-5, with D possibly matching TRBD1 (5 bases). This specimen was cultured CD8+ T cells from PBMCs, taken from culture after CMV antigen stimulation. This receptor was obtained from a human donor in good health (CMV status not recorded). Some clones in this sample may be carry-over from other donors' samples. The CDR3 spells CASSPWDGSNQPQHF. CDR3 nucleotide sequence: TGTGCCAGCAGCCCTTGGGACGGTAGCAATCAGCCCCAGCATTTT.